These 10 T cell receptor beta chains were sequenced from one sample in a study of spatial heterogeneity in lung cancer (dated by TCRdb to the late 2010s). Libraries were prepared through 5' RACE. This sample was sequenced with a NextSeq 500. TCRdb took the public reads, trimmed them with fastp at Q25, ran MiXCR for clone calling and kept in-frame beta chains. Rows merge per CDR3 protein into single entries with the most common DNA and genes. Within this sample are roughly 71,000 distinct CDR3 sequences, with about 8.2% of them counted one time only. Roughly 1.9% of the sample belongs to the ten largest clones. The time point label corresponds to: blood at routine non-recurrence follow-up after resection. Sequencing used PBMCs, obtained at follow-up. These receptor sequences come from a female donor with early-stage non-small cell lung cancer.

This clonotype was observed at least ten times. The genes are TRBV30 and TRBJ2-2; tentative D call: TRBD1 (6 bases). V gave up 8 bases and J gave up 2 bases, with 9 bases separating them. Germline V gives CDR1 GTSNPN, CDR2 SVGIG (reference sequence). The CDR3 extends over 12 amino acids. This CDR3 is CAGTNNTGELFF. The CDR3 DNA is TGTGCCGGGACAAATAACACCGGGGAGCTGTTTTTT. Complete variable domain (other parts from reference TRBV30 and TRBJ2-2): SQTIHQWPATLVQPVGSPLSLECTVEGTSNPNLYWYRQAAGRGLQLLFYSVGIGQISSEVPQNLSASRPQDRQFILSSKKLLLSDSGFYLCAGTNNTGELFFGEGSRLTVL.

The J gene is TRBJ2-3, the V gene TRBV2, with 9 bases matching TRBD1. This CDR3 region has 15 residues. From germline, CDR1 is SNHLY and CDR2 FYNNEI. The junction had 6 bases not matched to a gene; V was cut back by 5 bases and J by 3 bases. Here the CDR3 reads CASSTRDRETDTQYF. CDR3 coding DNA: TGTGCCAGCAGTACCCGGGACAGGGAAACAGATACGCAGTATTTT.

This clonotype was counted ten times or more. This chain joins TRBV20-1 and TRBJ2-5; tentatively, D is TRBD1 (6 bases). Germline values: CDR1 DFQATT, CDR2 SNEGSKA (reference sequence). The V end was cut by 5 bases, the J end by 5 bases, with 15 bases between. This CDR3 is 13 amino acids long. CDR3 DNA sequence: TGCAGTGCTCAGAAAAGGGGGACGGAGACCCAGTACTTC. This translates into CSAQKRGTETQYF.

This clonotype was seen repeatedly, ten times or more. V usage is TRBV11-2 and J usage is TRBJ2-5; D might be TRBD1 (5 bases). The CDR3 sequence is 13 residues long. V was cut by 6 bases and J by 2 bases, with 10 bases left in between. Germline V CDR1 and CDR2: SGHAT, FQNNGV. In nucleotides, the CDR3 is TGTGCCAGCAGGAGGTCAGGGCAAGAGACCCAGTACTTC. This codes for CASRRSGQETQYF.

In its sample, this clonotype was seen many times. V gene TRBV4-1 combines with J gene TRBJ2-1; D uncertain. V lost 0 bases and J 5 bases, leaving 11 bases between the germline ends. CDR1 and CDR2 (germline): MGHRA, YSYEKL. The CDR3 has 15 residues. Here the CDR3 reads CASSQDLGSHNEQFF. The CDR3 DNA sequence: TGCGCCAGCAGCCAAGATCTTGGCAGCCACAATGAGCAGTTCTTC.

This clonotype has ten or more counts. Here the CDR3 DNA reads TGTGCCGGCGCGTACCGGGACAATCCCCCCCACGAGCAGTACTTC. Translating gives CAGAYRDNPPHEQYF. The chain is built from TRBV2 and TRBJ2-7, with D tentatively TRBD1 (6 bases). V dropped 11 bases and J dropped 5 bases, with 25 bases sitting between them. Germline values: CDR1 SNHLY, CDR2 FYNNEI. This CDR3 is built from 15 residues.

The sample holds many counts of this clonotype. The V and J genes are TRBV5-1 and TRBJ1-1; 7 bases agree with TRBD1. Germline V gene sequence: CDR1 SGHRS, CDR2 YFSETQ. The CDR3 totals 16 residues. Losses at the gene ends were 1 base for V and 1 base for J; bases not matched to a gene: 7. The CDR3 nucleotides read TGCGCCAGCAGCTTGTCGAATTCAGGGGGGAACACTGAAGCTTTCTTT. It codes for CASSLSNSGGNTEAFF.

This clonotype was seen ten or more times. The chain recombines TRBV13 with TRBJ2-7, with D perhaps TRBD1 or TRBD2 (5 bases each). The CDR3 has 14 amino acids. The V end lost 5 bases, the J end lost 6 bases, and 17 bases lay between the germline ends. Germline CDR1 reads PRHDT; CDR2 reads FYEKMQ (reference sequence). In DNA form, the CDR3 reads TGTGCCAGCAGCACTATCGGGGCTCCCGGCGAGCAGTACTTC. This translates into CASSTIGAPGEQYF.

As concerns this clonotype: This may arise from a read error, as a much more abundant clone is one base away. The chain has TRBV2 and TRBJ1-6, with 9 positions matching TRBD1. The CDR3 is 13 amino acids. Germline CDR1 SNHLY, CDR2 FYNNEI. This CDR3 reads CDSSDRGGSPLHF. The CDR3 DNA follows: TGTGACAGCAGTGACAGGGGGGGCTCACCCCTCCACTTT.

CDR3 sequence reads: CASRPYRGSSQFF. As DNA, the CDR3 is TGTGCCAGCAGGCCTTACCGGGGCTCCTCGCAGTTCTTC. V is TRBV12-3 or TRBV12-4 and J is TRBJ2-1; either TRBD1 or TRBD2 may fit D (5 bases each). There are 13 residues in the CDR3. Trimming left V 6 bases short and J 12 bases short, with 18 bases between.